Each of the 28 T cell receptor beta chains below was sequenced from the same sample in a study of breast tumors, draining lymph nodes, adjacent tissues. Axillary draining lymph nodes of breast cancer patients supplied the node samples. TCRdb redid the calling of the multiplex PCR reads with MiXCR, one entry per CDR3 protein. This table holds around 130,000 distinct CDR3 sequences, 30% to 35% found once. Sequencing used axillary lymph node tissue. These receptor sequences come from a female donor with breast cancer. Some clones in this sample may be carry-over from other donors' samples.

V and J are TRBV20-1 and TRBJ2-3; 9 bases are shared with TRBD2. The junction had 7 bases not matched to a gene; V was cut back by 3 bases and J by 3 bases. The V gene's germline CDR1 is DFQATT and CDR2 SNEGSKA (reference sequence). This CDR3 region has 15 residues. The CDR3 is CSARGSGGLTDTQYF. The CDR3 nucleotides read TGCAGTGCTAGGGGTAGCGGGGGCTTGACAGATACGCAGTATTTT.

Details on this clonotype: A read error may account for a junction end that differs from germline. The V gene is TRBV7-8, the J gene TRBJ2-2; D might be TRBD1 (6 bases). The CDR3 loop spans 18 amino acids. The germline CDR1 and CDR2 sequences are SGHVS and FQNEAQ. Here the CDR3 DNA reads TGCGCCAGCAGCCAAAAGGGACACACCCCTGGGGACACCGGGGAGCTGTTTTTT. Amino acids: CASSQKGHTPGDTGELFF.

The rearrangement links TRBV12-3 or TRBV12-4 to TRBJ1-5, with 8 bases matching TRBD1. The CDR3 sequence is 14 residues long. J was trimmed by 6 bases and V by 5 bases; bases with no gene match: 6. The CDR3 loop is CASSPGGKTQPQHF. The CDR3, as DNA: TGTGCCAGCAGTCCAGGGGGCAAAACTCAGCCCCAGCATTTT.

Regarding this clonotype: The final CDR3 position lacks the conserved phenylalanine or tryptophan, pointing to a likely read error. J is TRBJ1-2 and V is TRBV7-2, with D hard to call. Looked up from germline, CDR1 is SGHTA and CDR2 is FQGNSA. Trimming stripped 5 bases from V and 2 bases from J, with 15 bases between. This CDR3 is 15 amino acids long. CDR3 region: CASSLDGSTNYGYTL. The CDR3, as DNA: TGTGCCAGCAGCCTAGACGGGAGCACCAACTATGGCTACACCCTT.

This clonotype has just a few counts. This chain joins TRBV12-3 or TRBV12-4 and TRBJ1-1, with 8 nucleotides matching TRBD1. The V segment lost 6 bases and the J segment 4 bases; nucleotides outside the gene matches: 4. This CDR3 region has 13 residues. The CDR3 DNA follows: TGTGCCAGCAGACCCGACAGGGGCACTGAAGCTTTCTTT. Amino acids: CASRPDRGTEAFF.

This clonotype came up a few times. CDR3 nucleotides: TGTGCCTGGAGCACCCAGGGGGTTGAAGCTTTCTTT. Translating gives CAWSTQGVEAFF. The J gene is TRBJ1-1, the V gene TRBV30; 7 bases are shared with TRBD1. V lost 3 bases, J lost 7 bases, and 5 bases stayed unmatched. The CDR3 has 12 residues. Germline-derived CDR1 and CDR2 are GTSNPN and SVGIG (reference sequence).

With respect to this clonotype: The limits of the CDR3 on the DNA are not certain, so only TCRdb's listed CDR3 is given. The chain combines TRBV7-8 with TRBJ1-6; no check of the table's D call, TRBD1, against the DNA was made. Germline loops: CDR1 SGHVS, CDR2 FQNEAQ. The CDR3 contains 23 residues when both ends are counted. The CDR3 sequence: CASSLATYGYTFGSGTPLNPLHF.

The chain has TRBV6-6 and TRBJ2-7, with D perhaps assigned TRBD1 or TRBD2 (6 bases each). CDR3 length equals 14 residues. The germline V and J ends were trimmed by 8 bases and 5 bases, with 19 bases remaining between them. CDR1 and CDR2 from the germline V gene are MNHNY and SVGAGI (reference sequence). CDR3 coding DNA: TGTGCCAGCGGAGACGAACGGGGGCGACACGAGCAGTACTTC. As protein: CASGDERGRHEQYF.

This clonotype appeared a few times. Being one base from a much bigger clone, this may be a read error. This rearrangement joins TRBV6-1 to TRBJ2-5; 9 bases agree with TRBD1. The CDR3 spans 16 residues. Germline assignment: CDR1 MNHNS and CDR2 SASEGT. V gave up 6 bases and J gave up 3 bases; unmatched junction bases: 11. The chain's CDR3 is CASRRGQRTGEETQYF. The CDR3, as DNA: TGTGCCAGCAGACGTGGGCAAAGGACAGGGGAAGAGACCCAGTACTTC.

The chain employs TRBV20-1 and TRBJ2-2; D is perhaps TRBD1 (6 bases). Trimming left V 3 bases short and J 5 bases short, with 10 bases between. CDR1 and CDR2 (germline): DFQATT, SNEGSKA (reference sequence). The CDR3 is 13 residues long. The CDR3 sequence: CSASLTGTGELFF. DNA of the CDR3: TGCAGTGCTAGCCTAACAGGGACCGGGGAGCTGTTTTTT.

The table lists this clonotype with many counts. V gene TRBV5-4 combines with J gene TRBJ2-7, with D perhaps TRBD1 (6 bases). Per the germline V gene, CDR1 is SGHNT and CDR2 is YYREEE (reference sequence). Trimming left V 1 base short and J 1 base short, with 9 bases between. CDR3 length: 14 residues. The CDR3 DNA reads as TGTGCCAGCAGCTTGCAAGGGGGTTCCTACGAGCAGTACGTC. This gives the protein CASSLQGGSYEQYV.

With regard to this clonotype: The junction departs from germline at one end; a sequencing error may be responsible. This chain uses TRBV27 with TRBJ2-2, with TRBD1 matching over 8 bases. CDR3 length equals 15 residues. CDR1 and CDR2 (germline): MNHEY, SMNVEV (reference sequence). The CDR3 is CASSTRQGNTRELFF. CDR3 coding DNA: TGTGCCAGCAGTACCCGACAGGGGAACACCAGGGAGCTGTTTTTT.

There are a few counts of this clonotype. A single base separates this from a much larger clone, so it may be a read error. V gene TRBV9 combines with J gene TRBJ2-2; the match to TRBD1 covers 11 bases. Germline CDR1 reads SGDLS; CDR2 reads YYNGEE. This CDR3 is 19 amino acids long. V trimming: 4 bases; J trimming: 4 bases; junction bases outside the gene matches: 15. CDR3 bases: TGTGCCAGCAGCTCTAGGGGGGGGACAGGGGGTTCGACCACCGGGGAGCTGTTTTTT. Translated, it gives CASSSRGGTGGSTTGELFF.

This clonotype has a count of ten or more. This chain uses TRBV14 with TRBJ2-5; 7 bases map to TRBD2. CDR1 and CDR2 (germline): SGHDN, FVKESK. With 8 bases clipped from V and 7 bases from J, the junction kept 7 bases outside the gene matches. The CDR3 is 12 amino acids. The CDR3 here is CASSGPGGTQYF. The CDR3 bases are TGTGCCAGCTCGGGCCCGGGGGGGACCCAGTACTTC. The whole variable domain, filled in from reference TRBV14 and TRBJ2-5, reads EAGVTQFPSHSVIEKGQTVTLRCDPISGHDNLYWYRRVMGKEIKFLLHFVKESKQDESGMPNNRFLAERTGGTYSTLKVQPAELEDSGVYFCASSGPGGTQYFGPGTRLLVL.

Remarks on this clonotype: A much larger clone lies a single base off, so this may be a read error. This chain joins TRBV19 and TRBJ1-2; 7 nucleotides match TRBD1. Trimming cost V 7 bases and J 3 bases; bases outside gene matches: 5. This CDR3 is 13 amino acids long. In germline, CDR1 is LNHDA, CDR2 SQIVND (reference sequence). The CDR3: CASMPGTDYGYTF. CDR3 sequence (DNA): TGTGCCAGTATGCCCGGGACAGACTATGGCTACACCTTC. Together with reference TRBV19 and TRBJ1-2, the CDR3 gives the full variable domain: DGGITQSPKYLFRKEGQNVTLSCEQNLNHDAMYWYRQDPGQGLRLIYYSQIVNDFQKGDIAEGYSVSREKKESFPLTVTSAQKNPTAFYLCASMPGTDYGYTFGSGTRLTVV.

A note on this clonotype: A much larger clone differs by one base, so this may be a read error. This chain links TRBV11-2 with TRBJ2-2; D is possibly TRBD2 (7 bases). The CDR3 extends over 18 amino acids. Germline assignment: CDR1 SGHAT and CDR2 FQNNGV. V was cut by 4 bases and J by 6 bases, with 24 bases left in between. The CDR3 here is CASSWGLLGGAGAGELFF. CDR3 in DNA: TGTGCCAGCAGCTGGGGTCTTTTGGGGGGGGCCGGCGCCGGGGAGCTGTTTTTT.

This clonotype was seen many times. This rearrangement joins TRBV2 to TRBJ2-5, with D hard to call. Germline V gene sequence: CDR1 SNHLY, CDR2 FYNNEI. This CDR3 spans 11 amino acids. Between the trimmed V and J ends, which lost 4 bases and 5 bases, there was a span of 5 bases. The CDR3 loop is CASSGRETQYF. The CDR3 DNA follows: TGTGCCAGCAGTGGGCGTGAGACCCAGTACTTC.

There are many counts of this clonotype. At one end the junction does not follow the germline gene, possibly because of a read error. The chain combines TRBV20-1 with TRBJ2-5; TRBD2 agrees at 9 bases. The germline gives CDR1 DFQATT, CDR2 SNEGSKA (reference sequence). The CDR3 is 14 amino acids. In DNA, the CDR3 is TGCAGTGCTAGTGTGACTAGCGGTGGGGAGATCCAGTACTTC. Translating it yields CSASVTSGGEIQYF.

In this sample, this clonotype turned up a few times. With a much larger clone just one base away, this may be a read error. The chain is built from TRBV5-6 and TRBJ2-1; the D gene could be TRBD1 or TRBD2 (6 bases each). This CDR3 contains 13 residues. Per germline, CDR1 SGHDT and CDR2 YYEEEE. The V end was cut by 7 bases, the J end by 8 bases, with 16 bases between. The CDR3 spells CASPKGGTDEQFF. CDR3 DNA: TGTGCCAGCCCAAAGGGGGGTACCGATGAGCAGTTCTTC.

In this sample, this clonotype turned up many times. This rearrangement joins TRBV11-3 to TRBJ2-1, with 9 bases that match TRBD2. Germline trimming cut 5 bases from V and 5 bases from J; bases unmatched to any gene: 7. From germline, CDR1 is SGHNT and CDR2 YENEEA. This CDR3 spans 15 amino acids. The CDR3 here is CASSGGTSRDNEQFF. CDR3 coding DNA: TGTGCCAGCAGCGGCGGGACTAGCAGAGACAATGAGCAGTTCTTC.

At least ten counts were recorded for this clonotype. DNA of the CDR3: TGTGCCAGCAGCCCTTCGTCCACTAGCACAGATACGCAGTATTTT. As protein: CASSPSSTSTDTQYF. The chain couples TRBV4-2 to TRBJ2-3; D is unclear. V dropped 4 bases and J dropped 0 bases, with 11 bases sitting between them. There are 15 residues in the CDR3. The germline gives CDR1 LGHNA, CDR2 YNFKEQ.

The chain is built from TRBV5-5 and TRBJ2-5, with D uncertain. The CDR3 is made up of 14 amino acids. Trimming took 6 bases from V and 2 from J, leaving 14 bases between them. The germline V gene encodes CDR1 SGHKS and CDR2 YYEKEE (reference sequence). The CDR3: CASTQYRVQETQYF. Here the CDR3 DNA reads TGTGCCAGCACCCAGTACAGAGTTCAAGAGACCCAGTACTTC.

Comments on this clonotype: A read error may produce the germline difference seen at one junction end. The rearrangement uses TRBV28 and TRBJ1-1, with a weak D call TRBD1 (5 bases). This CDR3 is 11 amino acids long. From germline, CDR1 is MDHEN and CDR2 SYDVKM. CDR3 region: CASSSVYSGLF. Here the CDR3 DNA reads TGTGCCAGCAGTTCTGTTTATTCGGGGCTCTTT. Full variable domain (remainder filled in from reference TRBV28 and TRBJ1-1): DVKVTQSSRYLVKRTGEKVFLECVQDMDHENMFWYRQDPGLGLRLIYFSYDVKMKEKGDIPEGYSVSREKKERFSLILESASTNQTSMYLCASSSVYSGLFGQGTRLTVV.

J is TRBJ1-6 and V is TRBV6-5; TRBD1 might be the D (5 bases). The ends were cut back, 0 bases at V and 10 bases at J, with 13 bases in the middle. Germline V gene data show CDR1 as MNHEY and CDR2 as SVGAGI. This CDR3 has 15 residues. CDR3 nucleotides: TGTGCCAGCAGTTACTCGGTAGAGGGGACCTCACCCCTCCACTTT. This codes for CASSYSVEGTSPLHF.

This chain connects TRBV6-7 to TRBJ1-6; D possibly corresponds to TRBD1 (5 bases). TRBV6-7 is given ORF status, its function remaining uncertain. Trimming shortened V by 11 bases and J by 10 bases, and 18 bases separated the two germline ends. The CDR3 is 13 amino acids. The CDR3 DNA reads as TGTGCCGTCTGGGGACTCCAGAAGTCACCCCTCCACTTT. It is translated as CAVWGLQKSPLHF.

J is TRBJ2-4 and V is TRBV2, with D possibly matching TRBD1 (6 bases). CDR1 and CDR2 from the germline V gene are SNHLY and FYNNEI. The ends were cut back, 4 bases at V and 6 bases at J, with 16 bases in the middle. CDR3 length: 15 amino acids. Written as DNA, the CDR3 is TGTGCCAGCAGTGGGCAAGGGGGTTCGATAAACATTCAGTACTTC. Amino acid sequence: CASSGQGGSINIQYF.

Turning to this clonotype: A read error may produce the germline difference seen at one junction end. This rearrangement joins TRBV5-5 to TRBJ2-7; no clear D gene. The CDR3 length is 13 residues. Germline CDR1 reads SGHKS; CDR2 reads YYEKEE (reference sequence). The CDR3 spells CASGLARAEGQYF. The CDR3 nucleotides read TGTGCCAGCGGCTTGGCAAGGGCGGAAGGGCAGTACTTC.

This chain links TRBV2 with TRBJ1-2; no clear D gene. V lost 6 bases and J lost 9, with 20 bases in between. The CDR3 loop spans 14 amino acids. CDR1 and CDR2 (germline): SNHLY, FYNNEI. CDR3 DNA: TGTGCCAGCAGCTTGGCCGAGACGACGTCTCGCTACACCTTC. Residues: CASSLAETTSRYTF.